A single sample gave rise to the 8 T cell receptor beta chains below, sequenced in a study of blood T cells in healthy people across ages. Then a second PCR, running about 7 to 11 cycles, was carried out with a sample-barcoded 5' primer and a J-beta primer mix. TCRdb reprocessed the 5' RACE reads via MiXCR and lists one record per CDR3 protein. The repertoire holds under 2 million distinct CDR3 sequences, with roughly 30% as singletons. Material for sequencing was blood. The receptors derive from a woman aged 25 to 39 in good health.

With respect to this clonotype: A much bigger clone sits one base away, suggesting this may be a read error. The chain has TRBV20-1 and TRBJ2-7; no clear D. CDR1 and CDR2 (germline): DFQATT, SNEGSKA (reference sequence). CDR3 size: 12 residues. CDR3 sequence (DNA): TGCAATGCACCCGACCGTTCCTACGAGCAGTACTTC. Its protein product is CNAPDRSYEQYF.

As DNA, the CDR3 is TGTGCCAGCAGTGTGGGGACAGGGGGTAGGTATGAGCAGTTCTTC. It specifies CASSVGTGGRYEQFF. The V gene is TRBV6-1, the J gene TRBJ2-1, with 11 positions matching TRBD1. CDR3 size: 15 residues. CDR1 and CDR2 (germline): MNHNS, SASEGT. With 4 bases clipped from V and 8 bases from J, the junction kept 7 bases outside the gene matches.

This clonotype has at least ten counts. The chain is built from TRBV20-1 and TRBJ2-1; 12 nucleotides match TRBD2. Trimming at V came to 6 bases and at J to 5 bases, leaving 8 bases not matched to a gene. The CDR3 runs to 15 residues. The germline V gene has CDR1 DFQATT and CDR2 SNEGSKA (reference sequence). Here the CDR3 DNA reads TGCAGTGCCAACTCTGGACTAGCGGGACACAATGAGCAGTTCTTC. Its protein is CSANSGLAGHNEQFF.

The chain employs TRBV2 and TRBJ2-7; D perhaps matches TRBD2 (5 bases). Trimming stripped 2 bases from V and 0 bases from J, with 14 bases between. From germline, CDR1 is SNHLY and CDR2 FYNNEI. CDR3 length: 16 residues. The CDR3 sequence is CASSEIEGMSSYEQYF. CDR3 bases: TGTGCCAGCAGTGAAATCGAGGGCATGAGCTCCTACGAGCAGTACTTC.

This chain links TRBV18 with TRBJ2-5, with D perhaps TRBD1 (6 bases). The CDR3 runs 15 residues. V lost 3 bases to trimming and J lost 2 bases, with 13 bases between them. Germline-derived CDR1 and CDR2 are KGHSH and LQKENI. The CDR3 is CASSPRTEEQETQYF. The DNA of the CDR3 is TGTGCCAGCTCACCCCGGACAGAGGAGCAAGAGACCCAGTACTTC.

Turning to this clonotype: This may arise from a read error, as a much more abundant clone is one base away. The CDR3 sequence: CAGSGTGRSYNEQFF. In DNA form, the CDR3 reads TGCGCCGGCAGCGGGACAGGGAGGTCCTACAATGAGCAGTTCTTC. This chain uses TRBV4-1 with TRBJ2-1; 9 bases match TRBD1. The CDR3 length is 15 residues. CDR1 and CDR2 from the germline V gene are MGHRA and YSYEKL.

CDR3 protein: CATSVSSGTAVQYF. In nucleotides, the CDR3 is TGTGCCACCAGTGTCTCCAGTGGGACAGCGGTGCAGTACTTC. The chain links TRBV24-1 to TRBJ2-5; 7 bases are a match to TRBD1. V was pared by 5 bases and J by 11 bases, with 13 bases of the junction left unmatched. CDR1 is KGHDR, CDR2 SFDVKD, per germline. The CDR3 has 14 residues.

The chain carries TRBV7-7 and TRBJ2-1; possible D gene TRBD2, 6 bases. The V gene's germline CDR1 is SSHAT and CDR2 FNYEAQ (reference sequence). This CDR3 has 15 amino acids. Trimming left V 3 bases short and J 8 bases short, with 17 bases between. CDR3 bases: TGTGCCAGCAGCTTTTCTGCGGGGCTGGGGGATGAGCAGTTCTTC. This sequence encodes CASSFSAGLGDEQFF.